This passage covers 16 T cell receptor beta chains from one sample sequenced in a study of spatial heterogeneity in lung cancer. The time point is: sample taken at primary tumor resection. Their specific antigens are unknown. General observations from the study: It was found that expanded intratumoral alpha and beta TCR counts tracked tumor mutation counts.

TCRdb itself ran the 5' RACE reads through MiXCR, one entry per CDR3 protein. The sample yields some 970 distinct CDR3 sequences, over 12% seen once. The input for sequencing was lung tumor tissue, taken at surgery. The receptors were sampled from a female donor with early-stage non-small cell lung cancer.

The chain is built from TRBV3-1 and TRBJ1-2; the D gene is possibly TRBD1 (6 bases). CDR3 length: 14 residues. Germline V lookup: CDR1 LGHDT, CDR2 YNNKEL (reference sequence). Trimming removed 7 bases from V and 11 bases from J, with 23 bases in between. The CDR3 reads CASTRGATSGSYTF. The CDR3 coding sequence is TGTGCCAGCACCCGGGGGGCTACATCTGGATCATACACCTTC.

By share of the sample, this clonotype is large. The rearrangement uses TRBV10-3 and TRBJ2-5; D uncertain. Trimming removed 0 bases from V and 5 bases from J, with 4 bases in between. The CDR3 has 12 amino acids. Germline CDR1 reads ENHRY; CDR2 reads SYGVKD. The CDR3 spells CAISESSETQYF. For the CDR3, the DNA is TGTGCCATCAGTGAGTCGTCGGAGACCCAGTACTTC.

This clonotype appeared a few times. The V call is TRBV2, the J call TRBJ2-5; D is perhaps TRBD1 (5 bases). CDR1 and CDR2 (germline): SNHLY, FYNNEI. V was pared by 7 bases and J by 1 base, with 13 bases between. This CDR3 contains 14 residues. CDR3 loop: CASKGNRLQETQYF. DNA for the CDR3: TGTGCCAGCAAGGGCAACAGGCTCCAAGAGACCCAGTACTTC.

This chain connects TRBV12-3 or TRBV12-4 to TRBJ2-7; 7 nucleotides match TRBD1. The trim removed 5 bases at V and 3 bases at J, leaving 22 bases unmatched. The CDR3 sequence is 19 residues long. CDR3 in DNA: TGTGCCAGCAGTCCCCACATCCCCTGGGACAGCGGTGTCTTCTACGAGCAGTACTTC. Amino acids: CASSPHIPWDSGVFYEQYF.

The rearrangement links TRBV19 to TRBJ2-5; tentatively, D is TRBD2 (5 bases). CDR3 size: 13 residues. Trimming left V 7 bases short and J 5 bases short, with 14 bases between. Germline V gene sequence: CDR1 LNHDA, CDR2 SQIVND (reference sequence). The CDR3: CASNGVPSETQYF. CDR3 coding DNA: TGTGCCAGTAACGGGGTCCCGTCGGAGACCCAGTACTTC.

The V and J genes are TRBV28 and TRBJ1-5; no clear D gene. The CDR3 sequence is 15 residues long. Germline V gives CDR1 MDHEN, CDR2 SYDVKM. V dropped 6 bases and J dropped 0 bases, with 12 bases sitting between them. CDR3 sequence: CASRKTLYSNQPQHF. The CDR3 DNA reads TGTGCCAGCAGGAAGACTCTATATAGCAATCAGCCCCAGCATTTT.

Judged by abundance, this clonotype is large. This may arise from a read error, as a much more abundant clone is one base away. CDR3 in amino acids: CSATREGLNTEVFF. CDR3 bases: TGCAGTGCTACCCGGGAAGGGCTGAACACTGAAGTTTTCTTT. V and J are TRBV20-1 and TRBJ1-1; no firm D call. CDR3 length: 14 residues. The V gene's germline CDR1 is DFQATT and CDR2 SNEGSKA (reference sequence).

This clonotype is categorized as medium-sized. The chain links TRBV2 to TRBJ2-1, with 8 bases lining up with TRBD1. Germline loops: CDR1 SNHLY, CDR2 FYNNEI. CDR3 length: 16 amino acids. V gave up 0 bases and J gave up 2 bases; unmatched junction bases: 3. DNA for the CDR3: TGTGCCAGCAGTGAAGCAGGGACAGGCCCCTACAATGAGCAGTTCTTC. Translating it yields CASSEAGTGPYNEQFF.

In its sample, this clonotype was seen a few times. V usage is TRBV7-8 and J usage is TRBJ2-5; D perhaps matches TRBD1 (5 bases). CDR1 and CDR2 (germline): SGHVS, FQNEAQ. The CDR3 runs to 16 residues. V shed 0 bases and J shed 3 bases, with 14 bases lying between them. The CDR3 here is CASSLAGSRVEETQYF. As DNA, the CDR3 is TGTGCCAGCAGCTTAGCCGGGTCCAGGGTGGAAGAGACCCAGTACTTC.

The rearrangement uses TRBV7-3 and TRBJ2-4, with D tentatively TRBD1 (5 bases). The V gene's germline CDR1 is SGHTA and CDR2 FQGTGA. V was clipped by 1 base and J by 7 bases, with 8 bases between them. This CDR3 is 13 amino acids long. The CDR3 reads CASSLIGANIQYF. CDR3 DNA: TGTGCCAGCAGCTTAATAGGGGCCAACATTCAGTACTTC.

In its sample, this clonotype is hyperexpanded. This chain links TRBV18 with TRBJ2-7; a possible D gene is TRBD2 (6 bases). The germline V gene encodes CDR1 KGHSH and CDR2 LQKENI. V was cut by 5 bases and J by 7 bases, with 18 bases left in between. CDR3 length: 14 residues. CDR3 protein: CASSSSTRIGEQYF. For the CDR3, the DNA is TGTGCCAGCTCATCCTCGACTAGAATCGGTGAGCAGTACTTC.

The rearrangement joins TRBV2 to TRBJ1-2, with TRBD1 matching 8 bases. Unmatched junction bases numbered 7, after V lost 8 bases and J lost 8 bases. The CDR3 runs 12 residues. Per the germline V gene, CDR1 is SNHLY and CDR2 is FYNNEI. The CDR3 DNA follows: TGTGCCAGCTCCCTAGGACAGGGAGGCTACACCTTC. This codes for CASSLGQGGYTF.

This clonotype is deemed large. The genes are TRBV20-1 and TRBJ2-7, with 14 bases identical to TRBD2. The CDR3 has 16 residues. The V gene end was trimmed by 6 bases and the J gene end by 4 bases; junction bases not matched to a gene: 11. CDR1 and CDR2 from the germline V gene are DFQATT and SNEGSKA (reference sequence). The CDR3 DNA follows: TGCAGTGCCCCGGGGAAGGGACTAGCGGGAGCATACGAGCAGTACTTC. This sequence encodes CSAPGKGLAGAYEQYF.

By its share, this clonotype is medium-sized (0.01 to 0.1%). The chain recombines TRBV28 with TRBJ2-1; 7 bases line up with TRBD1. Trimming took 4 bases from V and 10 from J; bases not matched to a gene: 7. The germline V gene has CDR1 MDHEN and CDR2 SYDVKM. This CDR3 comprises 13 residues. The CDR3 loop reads CASSWDSYFEQFF. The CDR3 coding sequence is TGTGCCAGCAGTTGGGACAGCTATTTCGAGCAGTTCTTC.

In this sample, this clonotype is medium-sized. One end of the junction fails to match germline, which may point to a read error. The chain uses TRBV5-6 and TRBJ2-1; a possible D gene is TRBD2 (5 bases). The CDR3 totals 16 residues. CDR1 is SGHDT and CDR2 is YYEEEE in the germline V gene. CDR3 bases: TGTGTCAGCAGCCCAAGATGGTTAGCGCTCTACAATGAGCAGTTCTTC. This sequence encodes CVSSPRWLALYNEQFF.

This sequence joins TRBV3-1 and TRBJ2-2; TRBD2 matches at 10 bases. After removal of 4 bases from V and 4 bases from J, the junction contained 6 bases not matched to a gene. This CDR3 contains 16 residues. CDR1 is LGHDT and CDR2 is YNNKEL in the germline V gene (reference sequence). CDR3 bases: TGTGCCAGCAGCCCCGTGGTAGCGGGGGGCACCGGGGAGCTGTTTTTT. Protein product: CASSPVVAGGTGELFF. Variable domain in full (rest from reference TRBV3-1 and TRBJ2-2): DTAVSQTPKYLVTQMGNDKSIKCEQNLGHDTMYWYKQDSKKFLKIMFSYNNKELIINETVPNRFSPKSPDKAHLNLHINSLELGDSAVYFCASSPVVAGGTGELFFGEGSRLTVL.